The sample holds many counts of the clone carrying this T cell receptor (beta chain). Its antigen is unidentified. Documented time point: sample taken at primary tumor resection. With 6 bases removed from V and 4 bases from J, the gap between germline ends came to 9 bases. Looked up from germline, CDR1 is MNHEY and CDR2 is SVGEGT. The CDR3 extends over 12 amino acids. This sample was taken from a study of spatial heterogeneity in lung cancer. Overall study findings and caveats: Within tumors, counts of expanded alpha and beta TCRs tracked tumor mutation counts.

Individual TCR cDNA molecules each bore their own unique molecular identifier. MiXCR was run by TCRdb on the 5' RACE reads, yielding one entry per CDR3 protein. The sample has some 3,500 distinct CDR3 sequences, roughly 5.3% seen once. The material was lung tumor tissue, obtained at surgery. This sequence was found in a female donor with early-stage non-small cell lung cancer. V gene TRBV6-2 or TRBV6-3 combines with J gene TRBJ1-1; no reliable D call. CDR3 residues: CASSWGSTEAFF. In DNA form, the CDR3 reads TGTGCCAGCAGCTGGGGTTCCACTGAAGCTTTCTTT.